These T cell receptor beta chains were read from a single sample in a study of technical replicates of blood from a few donors. The repertoire was sequenced with immunoSEQ multiplex PCR; TCRdb's copy has only in-frame clones and lacks some. The table includes some 14,000 clones, roughly 88% detected once. Specimen: PBMCs. These receptors came from a human donor in good health. Both conserved end residues are trimmed from each CDR3. The order of the fields is clone size, D gene, V gene, CDR3 protein. D genes are given only for firm matches. Clone size is shown for a subset of rows, as once, few, many or a class of expanded clone.

size: few; D: TRBD1; V: TRBV7-9; CDR3: ASSSDRESGNTIY
size: -; D: TRBD1; V: TRBV6-1; CDR3: ASSEFMGQGDGYT
size: few; D: -; V: TRBV7-2; CDR3: ASSPPASAAYEQY
size: -; D: -; V: TRBV10-3; CDR3: AISEGLSGANVLT
size: once; D: TRBD1; V: TRBV29-1; CDR3: SVDRDSNTGELF
size: -; D: -; V: TRBV11-3; CDR3: ASSADRTSYEQY
size: -; D: TRBD1; V: TRBV5-6; CDR3: ASSTRQGNEKLF
size: once; D: -; V: TRBV2; CDR3: ASSEALGGGVSH
size: -; D: -; V: TRBV7-9; CDR3: ASSLASQGGTEAF
size: -; D: TRBD2; V: TRBV5-1; CDR3: ASSTGLAGGVEQF
size: -; D: TRBD2; V: TRBV5-8; CDR3: ASSLREDSYEQY
size: few; D: TRBD1; V: TRBV10-1; CDR3: ASSLSGGEQY
size: few; D: -; V: TRBV6-6; CDR3: ASSQDYSYNEQF
size: -; D: TRBD2; V: TRBV5-1; CDR3: ASSAVRVLAGITGELF
size: -; D: -; V: TRBV5-1; CDR3: ASSTETNQPQH
size: once; D: TRBD2; V: TRBV7-8; CDR3: ASSWTSGRADNEQF
size: -; D: TRBD1; V: TRBV7-9; CDR3: ASSPERTGQNIQY
size: -; D: TRBD1; V: TRBV29-1; CDR3: SVSDRGPETQY
size: few; D: -; V: TRBV5-1; CDR3: ASSILGGPEYEQY
size: -; D: TRBD2; V: TRBV7-3; CDR3: ASSLPPQRDPGTDTQY
size: -; D: TRBD1; V: TRBV5-6; CDR3: ASSLAGQNYEQY
size: -; D: TRBD1; V: TRBV5-1; CDR3: ASSLQGDSYNEQF
size: -; D: -; V: TRBV5-1; CDR3: ASSLVQSQEAQY
size: -; D: TRBD2; V: TRBV4-1; CDR3: ASSQVLILAGGPPSTDTQY
size: -; D: -; V: TRBV5-1; CDR3: ASLTGPGANYGYT
size: -; D: TRBD1; V: TRBV12-5; CDR3: ASGLQGAATEAF
size: -; D: -; V: TRBV30; CDR3: AWRRGQNEKLF
size: -; D: TRBD1; V: TRBV19; CDR3: ASSDRGLSNQPQH
size: once; D: TRBD1; V: TRBV6-5; CDR3: ASRGTGGTYGYT
size: -; D: TRBD1; V: TRBV6-1; CDR3: ASSELGTGGYEQY
size: -; D: -; V: TRBV18; CDR3: ASSPPTLEKLF
size: once; D: -; V: TRBV7-6; CDR3: ASSLGPVNEQF
size: -; D: -; V: TRBV6-1; CDR3: ASRGPGNEQF
size: -; D: -; V: TRBV10-3; CDR3: AISESNQRVYNEQF
size: -; D: TRBD1; V: TRBV6-4; CDR3: ASPGTVTALLNQPQH
size: -; D: -; V: TRBV5-4; CDR3: ASSLGGTAGSEQY
size: once; D: TRBD2; V: TRBV5-6; CDR3: ASSFGLAGHRTGELF
size: -; D: -; V: TRBV7-9; CDR3: ASSLGGHETQY
size: -; D: TRBD1; V: TRBV5-6; CDR3: ASSFRQGRSYEQY
size: -; D: -; V: TRBV7-9; CDR3: AISDGSNQPQH
size: -; D: TRBD2; V: TRBV16; CDR3: ASSQPSGEETQY
size: once; D: -; V: TRBV6-1; CDR3: AIKTTHPEKLF
size: -; D: -; V: TRBV6-5; CDR3: ASTVARDYGYT
size: -; D: -; V: TRBV4-1; CDR3: ASSHGGSSYEQY
size: -; D: -; V: TRBV6-6; CDR3: ASSLYLVNTGELF
size: -; D: -; V: TRBV9; CDR3: ASSRRQDTNEKLF
size: -; D: -; V: TRBV4-1; CDR3: ASSRGQTYQETQY
size: few; D: -; V: TRBV10-2; CDR3: ASSPVTGNYGYT
size: -; D: TRBD1; V: TRBV5-4; CDR3: ASSPPGQGTDTQY
size: once; D: -; V: TRBV19; CDR3: ASSREGLMNTEAF